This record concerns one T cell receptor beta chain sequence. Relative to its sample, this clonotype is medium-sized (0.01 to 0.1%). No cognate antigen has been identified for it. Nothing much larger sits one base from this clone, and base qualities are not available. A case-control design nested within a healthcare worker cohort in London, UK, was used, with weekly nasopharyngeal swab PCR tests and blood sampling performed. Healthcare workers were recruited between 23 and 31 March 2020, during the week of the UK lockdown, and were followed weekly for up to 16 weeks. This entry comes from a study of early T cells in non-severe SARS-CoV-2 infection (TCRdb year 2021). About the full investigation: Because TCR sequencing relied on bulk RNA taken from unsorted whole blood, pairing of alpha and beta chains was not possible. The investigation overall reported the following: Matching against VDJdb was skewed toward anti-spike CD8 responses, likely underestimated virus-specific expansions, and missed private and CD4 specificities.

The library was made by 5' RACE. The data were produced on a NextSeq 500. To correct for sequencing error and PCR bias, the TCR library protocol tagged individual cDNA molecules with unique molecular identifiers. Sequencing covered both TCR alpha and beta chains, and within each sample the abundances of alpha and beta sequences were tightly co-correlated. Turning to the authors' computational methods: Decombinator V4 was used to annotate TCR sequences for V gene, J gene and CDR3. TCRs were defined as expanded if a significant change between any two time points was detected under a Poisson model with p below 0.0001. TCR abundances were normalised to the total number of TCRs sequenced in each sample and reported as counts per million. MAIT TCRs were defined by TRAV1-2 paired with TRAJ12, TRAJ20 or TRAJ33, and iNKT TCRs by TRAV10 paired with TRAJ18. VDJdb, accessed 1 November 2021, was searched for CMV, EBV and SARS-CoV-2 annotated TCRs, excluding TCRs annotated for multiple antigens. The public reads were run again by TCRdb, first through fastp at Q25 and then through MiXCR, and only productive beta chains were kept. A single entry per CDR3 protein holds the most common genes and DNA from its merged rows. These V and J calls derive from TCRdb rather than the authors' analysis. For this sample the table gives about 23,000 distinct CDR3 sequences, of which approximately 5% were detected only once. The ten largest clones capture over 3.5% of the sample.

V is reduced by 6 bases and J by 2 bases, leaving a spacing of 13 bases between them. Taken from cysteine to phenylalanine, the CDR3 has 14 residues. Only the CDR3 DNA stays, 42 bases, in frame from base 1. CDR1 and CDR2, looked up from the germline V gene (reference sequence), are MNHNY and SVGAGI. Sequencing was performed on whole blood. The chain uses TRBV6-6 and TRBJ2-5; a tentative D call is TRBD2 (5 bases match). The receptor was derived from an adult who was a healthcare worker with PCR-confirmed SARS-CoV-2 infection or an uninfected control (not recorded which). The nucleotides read TGTGCCAGCAGCCCCGGACTGTTGCAAGAGACCCAGTACTTC. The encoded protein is CASSPGLLQETQYF.